The 4 T cell receptor beta chains below all came from one sample that was sequenced in a study of identical twins. TCRdb processed the 5' RACE reads anew with MiXCR; each CDR3 protein has one entry. The profile shows approximately 150,000 distinct CDR3 sequences, around 3.5% of them singletons. Sample: memory T cells sorted from blood. Receptors originate from a man between 18 and 29 years old in good health.

Concerning this clonotype: A read error may be the cause here, since a much bigger clone is one base away. The chain links TRBV5-1 to TRBJ2-5; no firm D call. The CDR3 spans 15 residues. Germline V gene sequence: CDR1 SGHRS, CDR2 YFSETQ. CDR3 DNA: TGCGCCACCAGCCACGATGGGCCCCTCGGGGAGACCCAGTACTTC. Translation gives CATSHDGPLGETQYF.

This clonotype was seen repeatedly, ten times or more. This chain connects TRBV12-3 or TRBV12-4 to TRBJ1-1, with a tentative D call TRBD1 (6 bases). Trimming removed 6 bases at V and 0 bases at J, with 17 bases between. This CDR3 comprises 16 residues. In DNA, the CDR3 is TGTGCCAGCAGCACCCCGGGAGGGGGGATGAACACTGAAGCTTTCTTT. Its translation is CASSTPGGGMNTEAFF.

This clonotype has a count of ten or more. The chain links TRBV29-1 to TRBJ2-6; no reliable D call. Trimming took off 4 bases at V and 1 base at J, with 8 bases between the two ends. The CDR3 runs to 14 residues. Germline V gene sequence: CDR1 SQVTM, CDR2 ANQGSEA. The CDR3 nucleotides read TGCAGCGTTGGCCCTAGTTCTGGGGCCAACGTCCTGACTTTC. It specifies CSVGPSSGANVLTF.

CDR3 amino acids: CASSKGPTSGSADTQYF. DNA for the CDR3: TGTGCCAGCAGCAAAGGCCCTACTAGCGGGAGTGCAGATACGCAGTATTTT. The chain combines TRBV21-1 with TRBJ2-3; the table's D gene call, TRBD2, was not cross checked with the DNA. TRBV21-1 is a pseudogene segment. The CDR3 runs to 17 residues.